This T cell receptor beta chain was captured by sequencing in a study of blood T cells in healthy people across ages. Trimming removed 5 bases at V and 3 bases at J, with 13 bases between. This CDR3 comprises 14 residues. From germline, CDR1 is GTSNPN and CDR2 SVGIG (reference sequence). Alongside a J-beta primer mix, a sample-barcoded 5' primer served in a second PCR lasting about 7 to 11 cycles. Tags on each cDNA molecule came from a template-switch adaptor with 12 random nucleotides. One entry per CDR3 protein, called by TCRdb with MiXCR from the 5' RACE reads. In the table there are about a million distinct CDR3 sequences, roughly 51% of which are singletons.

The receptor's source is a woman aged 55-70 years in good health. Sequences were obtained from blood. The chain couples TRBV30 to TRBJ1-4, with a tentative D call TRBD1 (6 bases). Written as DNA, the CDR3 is TGTGCCTGGTCACAGGGACTGGCTAATGAAAAACTGTTTTTT. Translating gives CAWSQGLANEKLFF.